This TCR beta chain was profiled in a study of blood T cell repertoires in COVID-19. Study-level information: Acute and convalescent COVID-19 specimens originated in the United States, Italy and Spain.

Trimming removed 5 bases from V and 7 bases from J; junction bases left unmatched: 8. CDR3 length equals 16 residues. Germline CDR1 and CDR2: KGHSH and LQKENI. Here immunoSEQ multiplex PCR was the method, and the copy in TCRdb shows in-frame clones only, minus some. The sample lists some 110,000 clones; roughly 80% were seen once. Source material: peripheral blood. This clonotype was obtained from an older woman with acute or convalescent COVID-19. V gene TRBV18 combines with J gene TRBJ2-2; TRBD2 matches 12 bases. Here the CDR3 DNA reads TGTGCCAGCTCATCGACTAGCGGGGGAACAGGCGGGGAGCTGTTTTTT. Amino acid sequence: CASSSTSGGTGGELFF.